The 6 T cell receptor beta chains presented below share a single source sample, sequenced in a study of T cell repertoires in cytomegalovirus infection. Their antigens remain unidentified. TCRdb reprocessed the reads with MiXCR, giving one entry per CDR3 protein. The sample holds 27,000 or so distinct CDR3 sequences, about 19% seen once. This specimen was CD8+ T cells from cultured PBMCs, taken from culture after CMV antigen stimulation. The receptors here all came from a human donor in good health (CMV status not recorded). Some clones in this sample may be carry-over from other donors' samples.

This clonotype was observed a few times. The genes are TRBV12-3 or TRBV12-4 and TRBJ2-5, with 8 bases fitting TRBD2. The CDR3 contains 15 residues. V shed 5 bases and J 3 bases; nucleotides not matched to a gene: 8. CDR3 DNA sequence: TGTGCCAGCAGTCCCCGGGGGGGCTGGAAAGAGACCCAGTACTTC. Amino acid sequence: CASSPRGGWKETQYF.

This clonotype showed up just a few times. This sequence joins TRBV7-6 and TRBJ2-1; 10 bases fit TRBD2. The germline gives CDR1 SGHVS, CDR2 FNYEAQ. The CDR3 has 19 residues. V gave up 5 bases and J gave up 10 bases; unmatched junction bases: 23. DNA of the CDR3: TGTGCCAGCAGCCTATTCGGGGCTAGCGGGGGCCCGGACCTATGGGAGCAGTTCTTC. It yields the protein CASSLFGASGGPDLWEQFF.

CDR3 region: CASSPGGSTEAFF. CDR3 DNA: TGTGCCAGCAGCCCCGGGGGGTCGACTGAAGCTTTCTTT. J is TRBJ1-1 and V is TRBV7-2; a weak D match, TRBD1 (5 bases). Per the germline V gene, CDR1 is SGHTA and CDR2 is FQGNSA. Between the trimmed V and J ends, which lost 5 bases and 5 bases, there was a span of 12 bases. The CDR3 is made up of 13 amino acids. Full variable domain (outside the CDR3, taken from reference TRBV7-2 and TRBJ1-1): GAGVSQSPSNKVTEKGKDVELRCDPISGHTALYWYRQSLGQGLEFLIYFQGNSAPDKSGLPSDRFSAERTGGSVSTLTIQRTQQEDSAVYLCASSPGGSTEAFFGQGTRLTVV.

DNA for the CDR3: TGTGCCAGAAGCTTGTTAGGTGGGACAGACAACTTAGTACTGTGTGGCTACACCTTC. Encoded protein: CARSLLGGTDNLVLCGYTF. V and J are TRBV5-3 and TRBJ1-2; the match to TRBD1 covers 7 bases. TRBV5-3 is identified as an open reading frame with a role that is uncertain. The trim removed 1 base at V and 7 bases at J, leaving 22 bases unmatched. CDR3 length equals 19 residues.

The rearrangement joins TRBV28 to TRBJ2-3, with TRBD2 identical over 9 bases. This CDR3 is built from 14 residues. V dropped 10 bases and J dropped 6; count of bases not matched to a gene: 11. CDR1 MDHEN and CDR2 SYDVKM come from the germline V gene. The CDR3 spells CANRILAGYDTQYF. In DNA form, the CDR3 reads TGTGCCAACAGGATCCTAGCGGGATATGATACGCAGTATTTT.

This clonotype turned up a few times. The chain links TRBV24-1 to TRBJ2-3; D may be TRBD2 (5 bases). The V end was cut by 4 bases, the J end by 1 base, with 5 bases between. This CDR3 region has 13 residues. Germline CDR1 is KGHDR and CDR2 is SFDVKD. The CDR3, as DNA: TGTGCCACCAGTGAGCGGGGCACAGATACGCAGTATTTT. This sequence encodes CATSERGTDTQYF.